One and the same sample provided the 14 T cell receptor beta chains below, sequenced in a study of metastatic and nonmetastatic thyroid tumors (dated by TCRdb to between 2020 and 2021). No treatment had been received by any patient before thyroid surgery. Libraries were constructed by PCR. For sequencing, an Illumina HiSeq 4000 was employed. Clones were called with MiXCR by TCRdb after fastp trimmed the public reads at Q25, and only in-frame beta chains were retained. Counted in this sample were under 20,000 clones; about 30% of them appeared once. The ten largest clonotypes hold less than 15% of the sample. Material: adjacent normal tissue. All receptors derive from a female donor with papillary thyroid cancer or a benign thyroid nodule (not recorded which). Some clones in this sample may be carry-over from other donors' samples.

The chain employs TRBV6-1 and TRBJ1-2; no reliable D call. The CDR3 has 14 amino acids. V was pared by 6 bases and J by 3 bases, with 14 bases between. Germline V gives CDR1 MNHNS, CDR2 SASEGT. CDR3 in amino acids: CASSLSGRDYGYTF. The CDR3 region has the DNA TGTGCCAGCAGCCTAAGCGGAAGGGACTATGGCTACACCTTC.

This chain connects TRBV5-1 to TRBJ2-1; a weak D match, TRBD2 (5 bases). Germline CDR1 is SGHRS and CDR2 is YFSETQ. V shed 1 base and J shed 0 bases, with 8 bases lying between them. The CDR3 length is 15 residues. The CDR3 is CASSLRGSSYNEQFF. The CDR3 DNA reads TGCGCCAGCAGCTTGAGAGGGAGCTCCTACAATGAGCAGTTCTTC. Based on the CDR3 plus reference TRBV5-1 and TRBJ2-1, the full variable domain is KAGVTQTPRYLIKTRGQQVTLSCSPISGHRSVSWYQQTPGQGLQFLFEYFSETQRNKGNFPGRFSGRQFSNSRSEMNVSTLELGDSALYLCASSLRGSSYNEQFFGPGTRLTVL.

The count of this clone is one. The chain carries TRBV11-2 and TRBJ2-3, with D uncertain. Trimming removed 7 bases at V and 0 bases at J, with 14 bases between. Germline loops: CDR1 SGHAT, CDR2 FQNNGV. CDR3 size: 15 residues. The CDR3 DNA reads TGTGCCAGCAAGCTAGTGGTCTCTAGCACAGATACGCAGTATTTT. Residues: CASKLVVSSTDTQYF.

The chain carries TRBV6-4 and TRBJ2-2; either TRBD1 or TRBD2 may fit D (6 bases each). Germline loops: CDR1 MRHNA, CDR2 SNTAGT. V was shortened by 3 bases and J by 3 bases, with 14 bases between the two germline ends. This CDR3 region has 16 residues. The CDR3 DNA reads as TGTGCCAGCAGTGAGAGAGGAGGGGGAGACACCGGGGAGCTGTTTTTT. This gives the protein CASSERGGGDTGELFF.

This chain joins TRBV5-4 and TRBJ1-2; TRBD1 aligns across 10 bases. The germline CDR1 and CDR2 sequences are SGHNT and YYREEE (reference sequence). This CDR3 is built from 20 residues. The J segment lost 4 bases and the V segment lost 1 base, leaving 19 bases of the junction unmatched. The CDR3 nucleotides read TGTGCCAGCAGCTTGTTTCGCGACAGGGGGCTCGCGGCTGTTGGCTATGGCTACACCTTC. It encodes CASSLFRDRGLAAVGYGYTF.

This clone was observed a handful of times. CDR3: CASAEGGRTYEQYF. For the CDR3, the DNA is TGTGCTAGCGCCGAAGGGGGGCGAACGTACGAGCAGTACTTC. The rearrangement joins TRBV12-5 to TRBJ2-7; D assignment may be TRBD1 or TRBD2 (6 bases each). V was trimmed by 9 bases and J by 4 bases, leaving 19 bases between them. The CDR3 has 14 residues. Looked up from germline, CDR1 is LGHNT and CDR2 is FRNRAP.

This clone was counted only a few times. The chain is built from TRBV11-1 and TRBJ2-3; a possible D gene is TRBD1 (7 bases). The CDR3 is 16 residues long. V was clipped by 6 bases and J by 0 bases, with 16 bases between them. Per the germline V gene, CDR1 is SGHAT and CDR2 is FQDESV (reference sequence). Here the CDR3 reads CASRNWAGGSTDTQYF. Here the CDR3 DNA reads TGTGCCAGCAGAAATTGGGCAGGGGGGAGCACAGATACGCAGTATTTT.

This clone has just a few counts. The chain has TRBV27 and TRBJ1-1; D call uncertain. CDR1 is MNHEY and CDR2 is SMNVEV in the germline V gene (reference sequence). This CDR3 has 15 amino acids. Trimming left V 7 bases short and J 3 bases short, with 18 bases between. CDR3: CASKISTGGDTEAFF. The CDR3 nucleotides are TGTGCCAGCAAAATTTCGACGGGCGGGGACACTGAAGCTTTCTTT.

The rearrangement uses TRBV10-3 and TRBJ2-7, with 13 bases that match TRBD2. Germline V CDR1 and CDR2: ENHRY, SYGVKD. J was trimmed by 0 bases and V by 6 bases; bases with no gene match: 11. The CDR3 covers 18 residues. The CDR3 bases are TGTGCCATCAGGACTTCCGGGACTAGCGGGGTTGGCTCCTACGAGCAGTACTTC. Its translation: CAIRTSGTSGVGSYEQYF.

Only one count was recorded for this clone. The chain has TRBV7-2 and TRBJ2-7; 9 nucleotides match TRBD1. Germline V lookup: CDR1 SGHTA, CDR2 FQGNSA. J lost 4 bases, V lost 6 bases, and 4 bases had no gene match. This CDR3 spans 13 amino acids. This CDR3 reads CASRQGANYEQYF. CDR3 in DNA: TGTGCCAGCAGACAGGGGGCAAATTACGAGCAGTACTTC.

This clone was detected a few times. This rearrangement joins TRBV27 to TRBJ1-1; TRBD1 is a possible D gene (5 bases). Trimming shortened V by 3 bases and J by 11 bases, and 16 bases separated the two germline ends. There are 13 residues in the CDR3. Germline CDR1 reads MNHEY; CDR2 reads SMNVEV (reference sequence). CDR3 in amino acids: CASSFGYRGAAFF. CDR3 bases: TGTGCCAGCAGTTTCGGATATCGGGGCGCGGCTTTCTTT.

The chain uses TRBV6-1 and TRBJ1-1; a possible D gene is TRBD1 (5 bases). The CDR3 sequence is 14 residues long. The V gene's germline CDR1 is MNHNS and CDR2 SASEGT. V dropped 5 bases and J dropped 1 base, with 11 bases sitting between them. In DNA form, the CDR3 reads TGTGCCAGCAGTTCCCAGACAGAGAACACTGAAGCTTTCTTT. This sequence encodes CASSSQTENTEAFF.

V and J are TRBV6-8 and TRBJ1-6; 7 nucleotides align to TRBD1. CDR3 length equals 21 residues. The germline V gene has CDR1 MNHGY and CDR2 SAAAGT. Germline trimming cut 5 bases from V and 1 base from J; bases unmatched to any gene: 20. The CDR3, as DNA: TGTGCCAGCAGTCACAACGTCCGCAGGGGGTTCGCTCAGTCCTATAATTCACCCCTCCACTTT. It translates to CASSHNVRRGFAQSYNSPLHF.

The chain links TRBV5-6 to TRBJ2-1, with D perhaps TRBD2 (6 bases). Trimming stripped 3 bases from V and 7 bases from J, with 17 bases between. The length of the CDR3 is 15 residues. The germline gives CDR1 SGHDT, CDR2 YYEEEE. CDR3 sequence (DNA): TGTGCCAGCAGCTCCGGGACTCCGGTGGGGAATGAGCAGTTCTTC. Its translation is CASSSGTPVGNEQFF.